This entry is about one T cell receptor beta chain. The antigen is undetermined. It may be a read error: a sequence one base away is much more abundant. These data are taken from a study of T cells in Graves' hyperthyroidism and ophthalmopathy. General study results and limits: Most clonotypes that expanded in the thyroid above 0.001 also showed up in blood. Ophthalmopathy onset followed model prediction by a median around 6.9 months.

Initially, at the first diagnosis of hyperthyroidism and before any ophthalmopathy symptoms, blood was sampled. Amplified regions were TCR beta CDR3 sequences from RNA transcripts. TCR CDR3 regions were first amplified by RT-PCR with HTBI primers. TCRdb reanalysed the multiplex PCR reads using MiXCR and keeps one entry per CDR3 protein. The profile shows 370,000 or so distinct CDR3 sequences, roughly 14% of them singletons. V was pared by 4 bases and J by 3 bases, with 15 bases between. Germline-derived CDR1 and CDR2 are LGHDT and YNNKEL (reference sequence). The length of the CDR3 is 15 residues. Sample: blood. The gene calls are TRBV3-1 and TRBJ1-2; no reliable D call. The source is a man aged 30 to 39 with Graves' hyperthyroidism that later progressed to Graves' ophthalmopathy. Written as DNA, the CDR3 is TGTGCCAGCAGCCGAGCGGGCTGGCGGGACTATGGCTACACCTTC. It is translated as CASSRAGWRDYGYTF.